This TCR beta chain was observed in a study of metastatic and nonmetastatic thyroid tumors. Study in general: Malignant and benign thyroid patients had repertoires compared in peripheral blood and tumor or nodule tissue.

This clone was counted between two and nine times. Its antigen is not known. As originally analysed: Between-group CDR3 differences, defined by clinicopathological status, yielded a distant-metastasis classifier for papillary thyroid cancer. TCRdb re-processed the PCR reads through MiXCR. The V and J calls and clone size are TCRdb's, not the authors'. The table includes roughly 34,000 clones, around a third detected once. Regarding the study as a whole: The study reportedly found significantly higher TCR beta diversity in malignant thyroid tumors than benign nodules, in blood and tumor.

Prior to thyroid surgery, none of the patients had received any treatment. Sequencing was carried out using tumor tissue. This sequence originates from a female donor with papillary thyroid cancer or a benign thyroid nodule (not recorded which). Some clones in this sample may be carry-over from other donors' samples.

The CDR3 is CASSYLGQVANYGYTF. DNA of the CDR3: TGTGCCAGCAGTTACCTGGGACAGGTGGCTAACTATGGCTACACCTTC. This chain connects TRBV6-5 to TRBJ1-2; 8 nucleotides match TRBD1. The V gene's germline CDR1 is MNHEY and CDR2 SVGAGI. The CDR3 loop spans 16 amino acids. With 2 bases clipped from V and 0 bases from J, the junction kept 5 bases outside the gene matches.